This T cell receptor (beta chain) is from a study of regulatory T cells in long-lasting Graves disease. Study-wide points: TRBV28 was favored in persistent disease, as were TRBJ1-2 and TRBJ2-5. Researchers reported studying only peripheral blood, not thyroid tissue.

This clonotype was picked up many times. What it binds is not known. Time point given: persistent/refractory GD, antithyroid drugs over 5 years with positive TRAb. After RNA was extracted from PBMCs, the TCR library was made from it. V was cut by 6 bases and J by 2 bases, with 17 bases left in between. Germline V gene sequence: CDR1 MDHEN, CDR2 SYDVKM. CDR3 length: 15 amino acids. For TCR beta, libraries came from iRepertoire HTBI primers and Arm-PCR of CDR3 regions. The authors' processing: Gene usage covered about 60 TRBV and some 13 TRBJ segments. Using its own MiXCR run on the multiplex PCR reads, TCRdb lists one record per CDR3 protein. The V and J calls and clone size are TCRdb's, not the authors'. The sample records about 470,000 distinct CDR3 sequences, roughly 20% being singletons.

The receptor was derived from a female donor with Graves disease. The chain employs TRBV28 and TRBJ2-7; the D gene is possibly TRBD1 (6 bases). The sample in question was peripheral blood mononuclear cells (PBMCs), obtained when the disease was refractory, from a patient treated with antithyroid drugs. The DNA of the CDR3 is TGTGCCAGCAGCTCGACAGGTACGAAGGCCTACGAGCAGTACTTC. Translation: CASSSTGTKAYEQYF. Together with reference TRBV28 and TRBJ2-7, the CDR3 gives the full variable domain: DVKVTQSSRYLVKRTGEKVFLECVQDMDHENMFWYRQDPGLGLRLIYFSYDVKMKEKGDIPEGYSVSREKKERFSLILESASTNQTSMYLCASSSTGTKAYEQYFGPGTRLTVT.